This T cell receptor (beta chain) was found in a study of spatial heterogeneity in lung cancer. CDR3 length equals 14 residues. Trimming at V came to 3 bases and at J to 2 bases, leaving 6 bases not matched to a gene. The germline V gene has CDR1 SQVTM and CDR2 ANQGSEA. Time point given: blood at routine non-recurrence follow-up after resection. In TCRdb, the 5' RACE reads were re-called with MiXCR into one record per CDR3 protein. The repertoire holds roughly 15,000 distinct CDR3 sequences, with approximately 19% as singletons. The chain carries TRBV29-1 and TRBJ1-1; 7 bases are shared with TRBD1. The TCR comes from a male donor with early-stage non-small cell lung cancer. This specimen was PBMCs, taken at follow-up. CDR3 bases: TGCAGCGTTGAGTGGGACAGTTCTAACACTGAAGCTTTCTTT. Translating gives CSVEWDSSNTEAFF.